The clone carrying this TCR beta chain was observed a handful of times. Its cognate antigen is unknown. From the 5' RACE reads, TCRdb called clonotypes with MiXCR, one entry per CDR3 protein. This table holds 400,000 or so distinct CDR3 sequences, 11% found once. These data come from a study of T cells after yellow fever vaccination. Overall study: Any fraction with a low cell number was prepared using SMART-Seq v4 Ultra Low Input.

This CDR3 is built from 16 residues. Germline V CDR1 and CDR2: SGHNT, YYREEE (reference sequence). The ends lost 4 bases at V and 3 bases at J; junction bases unmatched: 7. General study points: Clonotypes appearing in both CD4 and CD8 compartments existed, and their share was small. Re-detected after boosting: most primary clones, more than 95% of CD4 and 80% to 90% of CD8.

The J gene is TRBJ2-2, the V gene TRBV5-4; TRBD2 agrees at 9 bases. This clonotype was obtained from a man aged 18 to 35 who received the YFV17D yellow fever vaccine. The starting material was PBMCs, obtained on the day of the first yellow fever vaccination. The CDR3 here is CASSDRAGGDTGELFF. CDR3 nucleotide sequence: TGTGCCAGCAGCGACCGAGCGGGGGGCGACACCGGGGAGCTGTTTTTT.